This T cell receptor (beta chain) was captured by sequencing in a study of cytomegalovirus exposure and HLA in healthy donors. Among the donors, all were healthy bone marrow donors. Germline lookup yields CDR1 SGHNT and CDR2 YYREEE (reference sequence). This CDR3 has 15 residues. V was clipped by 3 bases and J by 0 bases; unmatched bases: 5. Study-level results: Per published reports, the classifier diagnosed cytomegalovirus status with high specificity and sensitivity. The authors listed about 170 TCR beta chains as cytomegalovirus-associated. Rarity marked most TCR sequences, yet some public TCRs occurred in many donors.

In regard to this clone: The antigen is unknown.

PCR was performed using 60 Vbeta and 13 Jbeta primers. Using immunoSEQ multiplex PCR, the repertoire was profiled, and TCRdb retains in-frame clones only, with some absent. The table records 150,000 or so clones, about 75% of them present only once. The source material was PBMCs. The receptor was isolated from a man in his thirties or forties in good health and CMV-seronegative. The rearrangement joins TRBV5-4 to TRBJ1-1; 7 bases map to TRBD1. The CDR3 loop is CASSYGQELNTEAFF. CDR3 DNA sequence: TGTGCCAGCAGCTACGGACAGGAGTTGAACACTGAAGCTTTCTTT.